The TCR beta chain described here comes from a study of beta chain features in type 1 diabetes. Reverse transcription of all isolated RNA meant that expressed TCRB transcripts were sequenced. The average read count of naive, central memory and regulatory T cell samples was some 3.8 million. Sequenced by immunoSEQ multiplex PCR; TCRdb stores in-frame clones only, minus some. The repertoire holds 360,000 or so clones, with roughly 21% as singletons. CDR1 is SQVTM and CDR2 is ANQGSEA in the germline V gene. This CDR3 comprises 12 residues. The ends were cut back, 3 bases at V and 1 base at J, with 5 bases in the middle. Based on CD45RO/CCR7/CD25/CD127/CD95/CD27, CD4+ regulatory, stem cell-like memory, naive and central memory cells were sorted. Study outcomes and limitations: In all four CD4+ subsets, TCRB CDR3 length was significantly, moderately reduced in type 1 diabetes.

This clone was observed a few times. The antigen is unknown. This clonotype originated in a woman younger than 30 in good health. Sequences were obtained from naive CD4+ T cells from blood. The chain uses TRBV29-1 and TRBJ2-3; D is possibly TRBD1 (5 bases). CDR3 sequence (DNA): TGCAGCGTTGAGACAGGCACAGATACGCAGTATTTT. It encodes CSVETGTDTQYF.